Below are 15 T cell receptor beta chains sequenced from a single sample in a study of monozygotic twins with inflammatory bowel disease. TCRdb reprocessed the 5' RACE reads, keeping one entry per CDR3 protein, no DNA. This sample carries around 450,000 distinct CDR3 sequences, with 2.4% going to the ten biggest clones. The material sequenced was blood. The source is a human donor with ulcerative colitis or Crohn's disease, or a healthy co-twin of an affected twin (not recorded which).

The V call is TRBV5-4, the J call TRBJ2-3; TCRdb's D call of TRBD2 is untestable without DNA. This CDR3 contains 16 residues. Per germline, CDR1 SGHNT and CDR2 YYREEE (reference sequence). CDR3 protein: CASSLGGFSETDTQYF.

V is TRBV2 and J is TRBJ2-2; TCRdb names TRBD2, which stays unverified in the absence of DNA. The germline V gene encodes CDR1 SNHLY and CDR2 FYNNEI. The CDR3 extends over 18 amino acids. The CDR3 reads CASSETTRLAEEPGELFF.

The V and J genes are TRBV24-1 and TRBJ2-7; TCRdb names TRBD1, which stays unverified in the absence of DNA. CDR1 and CDR2 (germline): KGHDR, SFDVKD. The CDR3 is 14 residues long. CDR3 sequence: CATGGGQGSNEQYF.

V gene TRBV5-1 combines with J gene TRBJ2-1; TCRdb outputs TRBD1, but without DNA this stays unchecked. The germline gives CDR1 SGHRS, CDR2 YFSETQ. This CDR3 has 17 amino acids. The CDR3 region is CASSPRGAGTGLNEQFF.

CDR3 region: CASSNDRANTEAFF. The V call is TRBV6-5, the J call TRBJ1-1; the TRBD1 assignment by TCRdb is unverifiable without DNA. This CDR3 is built from 14 residues. The germline V gene has CDR1 MNHEY and CDR2 SVGAGI.

The rearrangement links TRBV5-1 to TRBJ2-7; TCRdb's D call, TRBD1, is unchecked because there is no DNA. The germline V gene has CDR1 SGHRS and CDR2 YFSETQ. The CDR3 totals 13 residues. CDR3 in amino acids: CASSLRQTHGQYF.

The rearrangement links TRBV5-1 to TRBJ2-2; with no DNA, the TCRdb D assignment of TRBD2 cannot be verified. CDR3 length: 15 residues. The germline CDR1 and CDR2 sequences are SGHRS and YFSETQ. The chain's CDR3 is CASSPRGLSTGELFF. Based on the CDR3 plus reference TRBV5-1 and TRBJ2-2, the full variable domain is KAGVTQTPRYLIKTRGQQVTLSCSPISGHRSVSWYQQTPGQGLQFLFEYFSETQRNKGNFPGRFSGRQFSNSRSEMNVSTLELGDSALYLCASSPRGLSTGELFFGEGSRLTVL.

The chain is built from TRBV5-5 and TRBJ2-7; the D gene TCRdb calls, TRBD2, cannot be checked with no DNA. The CDR3 runs to 13 residues. Germline CDR1 SGHKS, CDR2 YYEKEE (reference sequence). The chain's CDR3 is CASSLSSVFEQYF.

V and J are TRBV11-2 and TRBJ1-3. The germline V gene has CDR1 SGHAT and CDR2 FQNNGV. This CDR3 region has 17 residues. The CDR3 loop is CASSLDVRTTSGNTIYF.

The chain carries TRBV6-1 and TRBJ1-1. Germline V gives CDR1 MNHNS, CDR2 SASEGT. The CDR3 has 14 amino acids. CDR3 amino acids: CASRVSAWNTEAFF.

The V gene is TRBV7-2, the J gene TRBJ1-3. Germline values: CDR1 SGHTA, CDR2 FQGNSA. CDR3 length: 16 residues. The CDR3 is CASSLLGSAAGNTIYF.

This rearrangement joins TRBV29-1 to TRBJ1-1; with no DNA, the TCRdb D assignment of TRBD1 cannot be verified. Per the germline V gene, CDR1 is SQVTM and CDR2 is ANQGSEA. The CDR3 loop spans 13 amino acids. The CDR3 reads CSSGAGGNTEAFF.

The chain joins TRBV7-3 to TRBJ2-1; TCRdb selects TRBD1, and the lack of DNA leaves this call unchecked. Germline lookup yields CDR1 SGHTA and CDR2 FQGTGA. The CDR3 is made up of 15 amino acids. The CDR3 is CASSPSRGGLDEQFF.

The gene calls are TRBV5-6 and TRBJ2-1; TCRdb outputs TRBD2, but without DNA this stays unchecked. The CDR3 is 16 amino acids. Looked up from germline, CDR1 is SGHDT and CDR2 is YYEEEE. Here the CDR3 reads CASSLRASGTYNEQFF.

V gene TRBV4-3 combines with J gene TRBJ1-4; TCRdb lists TRBD1, though no DNA is available to test this call. This CDR3 has 16 amino acids. Germline assignment: CDR1 LGHNA and CDR2 YSLEER. The CDR3 protein is CASSRGTPATNEKLFF.